These T cell receptor beta chains were read from a single sample in a study of patients and donors after allogeneic stem cell transplantation. Each CDR3 protein is one row after TCRdb ran MiXCR on the RT-PCR reads. The data contain about a million distinct CDR3 sequences, roughly 18% of them singletons. The sequenced sample consisted of blood, either unsorted or a sorted T cell fraction (not recorded which). Receptor source: a human donor who was either an allogeneic HSCT recipient or a stem cell or donor lymphocyte infusion donor (not recorded which). It is not recorded whose cells these are; they may come from a transplant donor. Both conserved end residues are part of each CDR3. The order of the fields is V gene, J gene, D gene, clone size, CDR3 DNA, CDR3 protein. The D gene is left open where the match is weak. Not all rows give a size; the values are once, few, many and, for expanded clones, a class.

V gene: TRBV20-1; J gene: TRBJ2-7; D gene: TRBD2; clone size: .; CDR3 DNA: TGCAGTGCTACTAGGACTAGCGGGGGGGCTTCCTACGAGCAGTACTTC; CDR3 protein: CSATRTSGGASYEQYF
V gene: TRBV20-1; J gene: TRBJ2-2; D gene: .; clone size: .; CDR3 DNA: TGCAGTGCTAGTAGGGACAACTCGAACACCGGGGAGCTGTTTTTT; CDR3 protein: CSASRDNSNTGELFF
V gene: TRBV7-9; J gene: TRBJ2-1; D gene: TRBD1; clone size: many; CDR3 DNA: TGTGCCAGCAGCCTCCGACAGGGGGTCTACAATGAGCAGTTCTTC; CDR3 protein: CASSLRQGVYNEQFF
V gene: TRBV4-2; J gene: TRBJ2-1; D gene: .; clone size: few; CDR3 DNA: TGTGCCAGCAGCCCCAAAGTCGAGACATCCAATGAGCAGTTCTTC; CDR3 protein: CASSPKVETSNEQFF
V gene: TRBV12-3/TRBV12-4; J gene: TRBJ1-1; D gene: .; clone size: .; CDR3 DNA: TGTGCCAGCAGTTTCGGGGCTGGGTACACTGAAGCTTTCTTT; CDR3 protein: CASSFGAGYTEAFF
V gene: TRBV29-1; J gene: TRBJ2-5; D gene: .; clone size: few; CDR3 DNA: TGCAGCTGGGGCTTCGGAGAGACCCAGTACTTC; CDR3 protein: CSWGFGETQYF
V gene: TRBV20-1; J gene: TRBJ1-5; D gene: .; clone size: .; CDR3 DNA: TGCAGTGCTGGACTCCGGGGGATTGGGAGCAATCAGCCCCAGCATTTT; CDR3 protein: CSAGLRGIGSNQPQHF
V gene: TRBV10-3; J gene: TRBJ2-1; D gene: .; clone size: few; CDR3 DNA: TGTGCCATCAGTGTCGTTAACTCTTACAATGAGCAGTTCTTC; CDR3 protein: CAISVVNSYNEQFF
V gene: TRBV7-8; J gene: TRBJ1-2; D gene: .; clone size: once; CDR3 DNA: TGTGCCAGCAGCCACCGGGACCTAATCTATGGCTACACCTTC; CDR3 protein: CASSHRDLIYGYTF
V gene: TRBV20-1; J gene: TRBJ1-4; D gene: .; clone size: many; CDR3 DNA: TGCAGTGCTCGAGCCGGGGACAAAGGTGAAAAACTGTTTTTT; CDR3 protein: CSARAGDKGEKLFF